A selection of T cell receptor beta chains follows, all from one sample in a study of blood T cells in healthy people across ages. TCRdb processed the 5' RACE reads anew with MiXCR; each CDR3 protein has one entry. Of over 1,300,000 distinct CDR3 sequences in the sample, around 59% are singletons; the top ten hold 5.5% to 8%. The sample was blood. The source is a man aged 18 to 30 in good health. CDR3s include the opening cysteine and the closing phenylalanine or tryptophan.

v_call,j_call,cdr3_aa
TRBV6-5,TRBJ1-2,CASSYSIGQGNGYTF
TRBV6-6,TRBJ1-1,CASSDRQGGNTEAFF
TRBV12-3/TRBV12-4,TRBJ2-1,CASSRDRGRTEQFF
TRBV29-1,TRBJ1-2,CSVVRGAGGYTF
TRBV9,TRBJ2-1,CASSVRRSHINNEQFF
TRBV20-1,.,CSARVRLGKETQYF
TRBV29-1,TRBJ1-3,CSFVAGFSGNTIYF
TRBV20-1,TRBJ2-2,CSASLAGSTGELFF
TRBV6-5,TRBJ1-1,CASSCTTVEGNTEAFF
TRBV13,TRBJ2-4,CASSNTRGGGLAKNIQYF
TRBV4-2,TRBJ2-2,CASSRGGQYTGELFF
TRBV6-1,TRBJ2-5,CASSEIGASAETQYF
TRBV20-1,TRBJ2-1,CSARDYGSSYNEQFF
TRBV25-1,TRBJ2-7,CASSARGRAPYEQYF